This T cell receptor (beta chain) is from a study of CD8 T cells in Susac syndrome. CD8+ and CD4+ T cells from blood underwent TCR beta sequencing, which was carried out in a high-throughput format. Controls matched for age and sex were healthy donors. Purification of the CD8+ and CD4+ T cells relied on negative isolation, and TEMRA cells underwent FACS enrichment. RNA was extracted with the RNeasy kit, and a quantity of roughly 0.45 to 1 ug was reverse transcribed using random hexamers. TCR beta CDR3 was amplified by immunoSEQ covering 54 Vbeta and 13 Jbeta. TCRdb used MiXCR to reprocess the immunoSEQ multiplex PCR reads, holding one entry per CDR3 protein. Of 160,000 or so distinct CDR3 sequences listed, around 95% were seen once; the top ten hold 0.13%. The CDR3 is 13 residues long. CDR1 and CDR2 (germline): ENHRY, SYGVKD. Trimming shortened V by 5 bases and J by 2 bases, and 9 bases separated the two germline ends.

The V call is TRBV10-3, the J call TRBJ2-5, with D possibly called TRBD1 or TRBD2 (5 bases each). Specimen: CD4+ T cells from PBMCs. This TCR was recovered from a human donor in good health. The DNA for the CDR3 is TGTGCCATCAGTTCAGGGAGACAAGAGACCCAGTACTTC. Its protein product is CAISSGRQETQYF.